The sequence of this T cell receptor (beta chain) was determined in a study of T cell responses to AZD1222 COVID-19 vaccine. Study-wide results and caveats: Clonal diversity may have been underestimated in mostly white British donors. Close to half of spike-specific TCRs reportedly recognize unmutated variant regions. Of the AZD1222 recipients, only 5 to 7 were seropositive at baseline.

Some clones are missing from TCRdb's copy, which holds only in-frame ones; the method was immunoSEQ multiplex PCR. The sample shows about 140,000 clones, almost 90% of them seen only once. This clone was seen just once. The antigen remains undetermined. CDR3 length: 15 residues. Looked up from germline, CDR1 is LNHDA and CDR2 is SQIVND (reference sequence). The germline V and J ends were trimmed by 3 bases and 4 bases, with 14 bases remaining between them. J is TRBJ2-3 and V is TRBV19, with a possible D match to TRBD2 (6 bases). The source material was peripheral blood, sampled on day 0 of AZD1222 vaccination. The sequence came from an adult in good health. CDR3 in amino acids: CASSISGREADTQYF. The CDR3, as DNA: TGTGCCAGTAGTATTAGCGGCAGGGAGGCAGATACGCAGTATTTT.